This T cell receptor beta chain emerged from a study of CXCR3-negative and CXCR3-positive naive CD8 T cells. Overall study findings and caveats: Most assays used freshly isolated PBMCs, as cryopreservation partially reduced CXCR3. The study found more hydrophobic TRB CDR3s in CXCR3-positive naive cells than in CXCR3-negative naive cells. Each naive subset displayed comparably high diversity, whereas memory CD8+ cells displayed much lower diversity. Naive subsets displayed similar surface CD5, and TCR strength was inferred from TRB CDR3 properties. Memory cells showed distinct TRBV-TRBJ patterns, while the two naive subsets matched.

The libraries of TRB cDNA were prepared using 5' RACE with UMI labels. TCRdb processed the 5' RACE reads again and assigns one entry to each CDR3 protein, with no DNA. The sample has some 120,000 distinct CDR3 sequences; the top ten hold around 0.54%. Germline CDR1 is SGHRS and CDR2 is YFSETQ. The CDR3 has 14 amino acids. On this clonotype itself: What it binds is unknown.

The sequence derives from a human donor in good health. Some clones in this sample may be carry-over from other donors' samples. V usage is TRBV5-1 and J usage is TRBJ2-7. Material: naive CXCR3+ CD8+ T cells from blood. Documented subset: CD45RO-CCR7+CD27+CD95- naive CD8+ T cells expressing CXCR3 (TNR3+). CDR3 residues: CASSPITQSYEQYF.